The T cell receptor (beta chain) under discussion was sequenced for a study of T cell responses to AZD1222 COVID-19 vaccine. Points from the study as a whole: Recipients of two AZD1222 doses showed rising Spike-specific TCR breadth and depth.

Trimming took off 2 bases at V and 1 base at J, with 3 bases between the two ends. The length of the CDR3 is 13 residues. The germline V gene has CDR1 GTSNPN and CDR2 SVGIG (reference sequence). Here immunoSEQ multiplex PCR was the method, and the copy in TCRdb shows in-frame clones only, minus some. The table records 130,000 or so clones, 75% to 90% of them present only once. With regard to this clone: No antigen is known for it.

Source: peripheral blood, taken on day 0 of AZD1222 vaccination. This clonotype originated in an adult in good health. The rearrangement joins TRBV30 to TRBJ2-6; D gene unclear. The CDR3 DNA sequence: TGTGCCTGGAGTTTATCTGGGGCCAACGTCCTGACTTTC. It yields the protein CAWSLSGANVLTF.